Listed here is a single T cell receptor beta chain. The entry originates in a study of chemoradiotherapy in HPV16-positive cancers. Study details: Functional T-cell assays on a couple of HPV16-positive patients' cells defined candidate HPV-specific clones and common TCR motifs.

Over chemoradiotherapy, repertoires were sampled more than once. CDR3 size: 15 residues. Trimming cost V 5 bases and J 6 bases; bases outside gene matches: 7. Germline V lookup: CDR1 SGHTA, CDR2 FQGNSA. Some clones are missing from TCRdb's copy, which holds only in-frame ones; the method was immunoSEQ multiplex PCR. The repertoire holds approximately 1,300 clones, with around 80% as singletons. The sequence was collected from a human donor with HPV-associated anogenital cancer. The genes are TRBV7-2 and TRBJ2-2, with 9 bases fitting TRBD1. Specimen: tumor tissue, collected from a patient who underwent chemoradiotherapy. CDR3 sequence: CASSPGTGLSGELFF. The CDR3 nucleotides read TGTGCCAGCAGCCCCGGGACAGGGTTGTCCGGGGAGCTGTTTTTT.